A single sample is the source of the 9 T cell receptor beta chains below, sequenced in a study of blood T cells in healthy people across ages. Next came a second PCR, run for roughly 7 to 12 cycles, which used a sample-barcoded 5' primer along with a J-beta primer mix. Via MiXCR, TCRdb re-called the 5' RACE reads, giving one row per CDR3 protein. The repertoire includes around 1,100,000 distinct CDR3 sequences, roughly two fifths of them detected once, and approximately 14% sits in the top ten. The sample taken for sequencing was blood. Receptors were obtained from a man between 18 and 29 years old in good health.

Note on this clonotype: A junction end diverges from the germline sequence, so it may reflect a read error. This rearrangement joins TRBV6-5 to TRBJ1-4, with a weak D call TRBD1 (5 bases). From germline, CDR1 is MNHEY and CDR2 SVGAGI. The CDR3 runs to 14 residues. The CDR3 protein is CASRYGRQREKLFF. The CDR3 bases are TGTGCCAGCCGTTACGGACGACAGCGAGAAAAACTGTTTTTT.

This clonotype was recorded a few times. The chain uses TRBV27 and TRBJ1-2; 12 nucleotides line up with TRBD1. Per the germline V gene, CDR1 is MNHEY and CDR2 is SMNVEV (reference sequence). The CDR3 runs to 16 residues. The V gene end was trimmed by 5 bases and the J gene end by 4 bases; junction bases not matched to a gene: 8. CDR3 sequence reads: CASSPGTGGASYGYTF. As DNA, the CDR3 is TGTGCCAGCAGTCCCGGGACAGGGGGCGCATCCTATGGCTACACCTTC.

This chain links TRBV5-6 with TRBJ1-1, with D maybe TRBD1 (6 bases). V shed 0 bases and J shed 1 base, with 22 bases lying between them. Germline CDR1 reads SGHDT; CDR2 reads YYEEEE. The CDR3 loop spans 19 amino acids. The CDR3 region has the DNA TGTGCCAGCAGCTTGGTGGGGGGGCGCGACTGGAGTAGGAACACTGAAGCTTTCTTT. Translating gives CASSLVGGRDWSRNTEAFF.

This chain connects TRBV27 to TRBJ1-4; D gene unclear. Germline CDR1 and CDR2: MNHEY and SMNVEV (reference sequence). CDR3 size: 13 residues. V was pared by 6 bases and J by 8 bases, with 13 bases between. In DNA, the CDR3 is TGTGCCAGCAGCACACGGGCGGGGGAAAAACTGTTTTTT. Translating gives CASSTRAGEKLFF.

The chain uses TRBV20-1 and TRBJ2-1; 8 nucleotides align to TRBD2. The CDR3 extends over 17 amino acids. The V gene end was trimmed by 1 base and the J gene end by 5 bases; junction bases not matched to a gene: 13. The germline V gene has CDR1 DFQATT and CDR2 SNEGSKA (reference sequence). CDR3 loop: CSARAQGLAGGDNEQFF. The CDR3 DNA reads as TGCAGTGCTAGAGCCCAAGGTCTAGCGGGTGGCGACAATGAGCAGTTCTTC.

This clonotype was counted a few times. This chain uses TRBV3-1 with TRBJ1-2; D is undetermined. Between the trimmed V and J ends, which lost 0 bases and 4 bases, there was a span of 18 bases. Germline CDR1 and CDR2: LGHDT and YNNKEL (reference sequence). CDR3 length: 17 residues. CDR3 residues: CASSQDHTPDLFYGYTF. In DNA form, the CDR3 reads TGTGCCAGCAGCCAAGATCATACCCCGGACCTTTTCTATGGCTACACCTTC.

This clonotype was seen a few times. The chain combines TRBV11-2 with TRBJ2-1, with TRBD1 matching over 10 bases. CDR1 is SGHAT and CDR2 is FQNNGV in the germline V gene. The CDR3 has 16 residues. V lost 6 bases, J lost 8 bases, and 13 bases stayed unmatched. The CDR3 protein is CASRATGTGVVHEQFF. CDR3 bases: TGTGCCAGCAGGGCAACCGGGACAGGGGTCGTGCATGAGCAGTTCTTC.

This clonotype showed up just a few times. The V and J genes are TRBV5-1 and TRBJ2-1; TRBD1 matches at 11 bases. CDR3 length: 14 amino acids. Germline CDR1 is SGHRS and CDR2 is YFSETQ. Trimming cost V 0 bases and J 15 bases; bases outside gene matches: 8. The CDR3 sequence: CASSLGFTGQGAFF. DNA of the CDR3: TGCGCCAGCAGCTTGGGTTTTACAGGACAGGGGGCGTTCTTC.

Only a few counts were recorded for this clonotype. The J gene is TRBJ1-2, the V gene TRBV2, with D unclear. The CDR3 contains 14 residues. Germline CDR1 and CDR2: SNHLY and FYNNEI. V lost 3 bases and J lost 2, with 10 bases in between. CDR3 sequence (DNA): TGTGCCAGCAGTGATACGCGGACCAACTATGGCTACACCTTC. It is translated as CASSDTRTNYGYTF.